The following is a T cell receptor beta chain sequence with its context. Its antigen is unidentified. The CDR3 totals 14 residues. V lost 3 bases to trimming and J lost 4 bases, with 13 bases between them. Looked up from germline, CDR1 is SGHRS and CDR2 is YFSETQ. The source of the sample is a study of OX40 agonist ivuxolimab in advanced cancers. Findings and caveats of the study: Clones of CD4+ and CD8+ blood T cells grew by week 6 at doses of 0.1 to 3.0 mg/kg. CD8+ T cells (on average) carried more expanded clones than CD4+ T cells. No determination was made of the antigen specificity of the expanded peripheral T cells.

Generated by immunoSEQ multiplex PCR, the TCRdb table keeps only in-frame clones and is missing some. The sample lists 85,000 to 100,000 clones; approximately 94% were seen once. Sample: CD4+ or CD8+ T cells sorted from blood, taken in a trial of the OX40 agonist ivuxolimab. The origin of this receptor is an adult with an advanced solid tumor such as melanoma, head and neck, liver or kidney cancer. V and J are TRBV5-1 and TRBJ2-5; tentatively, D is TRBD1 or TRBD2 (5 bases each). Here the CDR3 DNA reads TGCGCCAGCAGCTCCCTGGGACGGATAGAGACCCAGTACTTC. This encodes CASSSLGRIETQYF.